This is a list of T cell receptor beta chains from one sample in a study of CD8 T cells in ankylosing spondylitis. TCRdb reanalysed the 5' RACE reads using MiXCR and keeps one entry per CDR3 protein. This table holds roughly 220,000 distinct CDR3 sequences, 10% found once. What was sequenced was blood, either unsorted or a sorted T cell fraction (not recorded which). All receptors derive from a male donor with ankylosing spondylitis or in good health (not recorded which). Each CDR3 is given with its conserved first and last residue. A D gene is named only where the DNA matches it firmly.

J | D | V | CDR3
TRBJ2-3 | - | TRBV11-2 | CASSLVDTQYF
TRBJ2-2 | TRBD2 | TRBV5-1 | CASSLEFGTRGTGELFF
TRBJ1-4 | - | TRBV12-3/TRBV12-4 | CASSLRASNGEKLFF
TRBJ2-5 | TRBD2 | TRBV27 | CASSLYASAGGQETQYF
TRBJ1-4 | - | TRBV15 | CATSRDLVRRRDEKLFF
TRBJ2-7 | TRBD1 | TRBV28 | CASSRTGGYYEQYF
TRBJ1-1 | TRBD1 | TRBV12-3/TRBV12-4 | CASSDRGGFMNTEAFF
TRBJ1-1 | - | TRBV20-1 | CSAREARGGKVAEAFF
TRBJ2-5 | - | TRBV28 | CASSRPMVPETQYF
TRBJ2-5 | TRBD2 | TRBV5-1 | CASSLLPGGAGETQYF
TRBJ2-5 | - | TRBV20-1 | CSARSGRETQYF
TRBJ1-1 | TRBD1 | TRBV20-1 | CSAAGTGAVTEAFF
TRBJ2-4 | - | TRBV21-1 | CASSKGDGGRKNIQYF
TRBJ2-2 | TRBD2 | TRBV6-1 | CATRGGLSTGELFF
TRBJ2-3 | TRBD2 | TRBV20-1 | CSARGLAGRTDTQYF
TRBJ2-2 | - | TRBV2 | CASSDNYPPYGELFF
TRBJ1-1 | - | TRBV12-3/TRBV12-4 | CASSLAMTANTEAFF
TRBJ2-5 | - | TRBV5-1 | CASSDGIQETQYF
TRBJ2-2 | - | TRBV29-1 | CSVLNPARGTGELFF
TRBJ2-1 | TRBD2 | TRBV29-1 | CSGTIGSGGANEQFF
TRBJ2-7 | - | TRBV5-1 | CASSLAAGYYYEQYF
TRBJ2-3 | - | TRBV7-9 | CASSLAGADTQYF
TRBJ2-3 | TRBD2 | TRBV5-1 | CASSRLAGADTQYF
TRBJ2-1 | - | TRBV6-1 | CASIGDASSYNEQFF
TRBJ1-1 | - | TRBV12-3/TRBV12-4 | CASSFSVATEAFF
TRBJ2-7 | - | TRBV3-1 | CASSQARGDSFEQYF
TRBJ2-3 | - | TRBV7-6 | CASSLGITDTQYF
TRBJ2-5 | TRBD2 | TRBV7-9 | CASNPGLADQETQYF
TRBJ1-2 | - | TRBV20-1 | CSVTTGTSYGYTF
TRBJ2-2 | - | TRBV5-1 | CASSNPGTGELFF
TRBJ2-2 | - | TRBV7-3 | CASSSRDSGGELFF
TRBJ2-5 | - | TRBV12-3/TRBV12-4 | CASSSSRETQYF
TRBJ2-6 | - | TRBV25-1 | CASSRRGASGANVLTF
TRBJ1-5 | - | TRBV15 | CATSRTAFNQPQHF
TRBJ1-5 | TRBD1 | TRBV6-5 | CASSYEDREGQPQHF
TRBJ2-1 | TRBD2 | TRBV29-1 | CSVPRLAGYNEQFF
TRBJ2-2 | TRBD1 | TRBV28 | CASSMPRTGGTGELFF
TRBJ2-7 | - | TRBV12-3/TRBV12-4 | CASSSDGQLYEQYF
TRBJ1-6 | TRBD1 | TRBV24-1 | CATSAGGNSPLHF
TRBJ1-5 | - | TRBV11-2 | CASSLEARPNQPQHF
TRBJ1-6 | - | TRBV7-3 | CASSLRAGASDSPLHF